Following are 31 T cell receptor beta chains from one sample sequenced in a study of T cells after yellow fever vaccination. TCRdb independently ran MiXCR on the 5' RACE reads; one entry per CDR3 protein. Of around 300,000 distinct CDR3 sequences listed, approximately 4% are singletons. The sequences come from PBMCs, collected 15 days after the yellow fever booster vaccination. These receptor sequences come from a young man who received the YFV17D yellow fever vaccine.

This clonotype was counted between two and nine times. The V call is TRBV7-9, the J call TRBJ2-3; D not resolved. Germline assignment: CDR1 SEHNR and CDR2 FQNEAQ (reference sequence). V gave up 4 bases and J gave up 4 bases, with 12 bases separating them. The CDR3 loop spans 14 amino acids. In DNA form, the CDR3 reads TGTGCCAGCAGCTACACAGAACCCCCAGATACGCAGTATTTT. It yields the protein CASSYTEPPDTQYF.

In regard to this clonotype: One end of the junction does not line up with germline, which may come from a read error. The chain has TRBV7-2 and TRBJ2-5, with a weak D call TRBD2 (7 bases). The CDR3 length is 14 residues. Germline assignment: CDR1 SGHTA and CDR2 FQGNSA. In nucleotides, the CDR3 is TGTGCCAGCAGCTTAGCCGGGGGGCCGGAGACCGAGTACTTC. It encodes CASSLAGGPETEYF.

The chain uses TRBV24-1 and TRBJ2-1; TRBD2 matches at 14 bases. Germline CDR1 KGHDR, CDR2 SFDVKD. V gave up 3 bases and J gave up 4 bases; unmatched junction bases: 7. The length of the CDR3 is 18 residues. DNA for the CDR3: TGTGCCACCAGTGATCCTGGACTAGCGGGGGGCCTGTACAATGAGCAGTTCTTC. It encodes CATSDPGLAGGLYNEQFF.

This clonotype was observed many times. The chain employs TRBV9 and TRBJ2-7, with 9 bases identical to TRBD1. Germline V gene sequence: CDR1 SGDLS, CDR2 YYNGEE. The CDR3 consists of 15 residues. Germline trimming cut 4 bases from V and 4 bases from J; bases unmatched to any gene: 9. CDR3 region: CASSPRDRVLYEQYF. The CDR3 DNA sequence: TGTGCCAGCAGCCCAAGGGACAGGGTACTGTACGAGCAGTACTTC.

This clonotype has more than one count but fewer than ten. The genes are TRBV20-1 and TRBJ2-5; 9 bases agree with TRBD1. V was clipped by 2 bases and J by 5 bases; unmatched bases: 6. This CDR3 region has 14 residues. Germline V gene lookup returns CDR1 DFQATT and CDR2 SNEGSKA (reference sequence). The CDR3 region has the DNA TGCAGTGCTAGATTGGGACAGGGTTGGGAGACCCAGTACTTC. It encodes CSARLGQGWETQYF.

This clonotype was detected ten times or more. For the CDR3, the DNA is TGTGCCAGCAGACAAACAGGACTAGCGGGGCTCCAAGAGACCCAGTACTTC. Amino acids: CASRQTGLAGLQETQYF. This chain uses TRBV6-5 with TRBJ2-5; 12 bases are a match to TRBD2. Trimming cost V 6 bases and J 1 base; bases outside gene matches: 9. The germline V gene has CDR1 MNHEY and CDR2 SVGAGI. CDR3 length: 17 amino acids.

Here the CDR3 reads CSARLRTLGNTIYF. The CDR3 region has the DNA TGCAGTGCTAGATTGCGGACTCTTGGAAACACCATATATTTT. The chain is built from TRBV20-1 and TRBJ1-3, with D unclear. Germline CDR1 reads DFQATT; CDR2 reads SNEGSKA (reference sequence). Deletions cut 2 bases from V and 3 bases from J, with 11 bases between. This CDR3 is built from 14 residues.

J is TRBJ2-5 and V is TRBV5-8, with D perhaps given as TRBD1 or TRBD2 (6 bases each). From germline, CDR1 is SGHTS and CDR2 YDEGEE. V lost 4 bases and J 4 bases, leaving 11 bases between the germline ends. The length of the CDR3 is 13 residues. CDR3 region: CASSLKGGETQYF. The CDR3 nucleotides are TGTGCCAGCAGCCTCAAGGGGGGAGAGACCCAGTACTTC.

The chain is built from TRBV4-1 and TRBJ1-2, with 9 bases matching TRBD1. This CDR3 has 16 amino acids. Trimming cost V 0 bases and J 4 bases; bases outside gene matches: 6. Germline CDR1 is MGHRA and CDR2 is YSYEKL. Written as DNA, the CDR3 is TGCGCCAGCAGCCAAGAGGGGGACAGGGCTAGCTATGGCTACACCTTC. Protein sequence: CASSQEGDRASYGYTF.

Many counts were recorded for this clonotype. The CDR3 sequence: CASSPRGDSNEKLFF. The CDR3 bases are TGCGCCAGCAGCCCGCGCGGGGACAGTAATGAAAAACTGTTTTTT. This chain connects TRBV5-1 to TRBJ1-4, with TRBD1 identical over 7 bases. Trimming took 4 bases from V and 4 from J; bases not matched to a gene: 7. The CDR3 totals 15 residues. Germline loops: CDR1 SGHRS, CDR2 YFSETQ.

The DNA for the CDR3 is TGTGCCAGCAGTTCCCAGGTCCAAGAGACCCAGTACTTC. It translates to CASSSQVQETQYF. The chain uses TRBV27 and TRBJ2-5; the D is unclear. Germline values: CDR1 MNHEY, CDR2 SMNVEV (reference sequence). The length of the CDR3 is 13 residues. The V gene lost 4 bases and the J gene lost 1 base, with 7 bases spanning the gap.

The rearrangement joins TRBV7-6 to TRBJ2-3; tentatively, D is TRBD2 (6 bases). V dropped 5 bases and J dropped 8 bases, with 29 bases sitting between them. Germline loops: CDR1 SGHVS, CDR2 FNYEAQ. The CDR3 runs 18 residues. CDR3 in DNA: TGTGCCAGCAGCCCCATCCCGGGAGTAGCGACCCCCGGAGCTACGCAGTATTTT. It is translated as CASSPIPGVATPGATQYF.

J is TRBJ2-1 and V is TRBV4-2, with unresolved D. Between the trimmed V and J ends, which lost 1 base and 4 bases, there was a span of 11 bases. This CDR3 has 15 residues. CDR1 LGHNA and CDR2 YNFKEQ come from the germline V gene. In DNA form, the CDR3 reads TGTGCCAGCAGCCAAGTTAGTGAGGATTACAATGAGCAGTTCTTC. Protein: CASSQVSEDYNEQFF.

At least ten counts were recorded for this clonotype. The chain links TRBV29-1 to TRBJ2-1, with D unclear. Deletions cut 7 bases from V and 9 bases from J, with 16 bases between. The germline CDR1 and CDR2 sequences are SQVTM and ANQGSEA. The CDR3 is 12 amino acids. CDR3 DNA sequence: TGCAGCGCTTCCGAAGGAGATCCTGAGCAGTTCTTC. Encoded protein: CSASEGDPEQFF.

This clonotype was detected many times. V and J are TRBV6-2 or TRBV6-3 and TRBJ1-1, with TRBD1 identical over 8 bases. With 11 bases clipped from V and 7 bases from J, the junction kept 6 bases outside the gene matches. Germline V gene sequence: CDR1 MNHEY, CDR2 SVGEGT. This CDR3 spans 11 amino acids. The CDR3: CASQGASEAFF. In DNA, the CDR3 is TGTGCCTCTCAGGGGGCGAGTGAAGCTTTCTTT.

A word on this clonotype: Its ends do not fully match the called genes, so a read error is possible. The chain is built from TRBV9 and TRBJ2-2; TRBD1 agrees at 11 bases. In germline, CDR1 is SGDLS, CDR2 YYNGEE. CDR3 length: 16 amino acids. The CDR3 here is CASSPGQGGSTGELIF. CDR3 DNA sequence: TGTGCCAGCAGCCCGGGACAGGGGGGAAGCACCGGGGAGCTGATTTTT.

This clonotype has just a few counts. The genes are TRBV5-1 and TRBJ2-7, with D tentatively TRBD1 (6 bases). Deletions cut 4 bases from V and 11 bases from J, with 22 bases between. The CDR3 runs 14 residues. Per germline, CDR1 SGHRS and CDR2 YFSETQ. The CDR3 sequence: CASSDQGKSSAEYF. CDR3 DNA: TGCGCCAGCAGCGACCAGGGGAAGTCCTCCGCTGAGTACTTC.

This clonotype has a count of ten or more. The chain uses TRBV5-1 and TRBJ1-2; weak D call: TRBD1 (5 bases). Germline V lookup: CDR1 SGHRS, CDR2 YFSETQ. The length of the CDR3 is 15 residues. V shed 0 bases and J shed 2 bases, with 11 bases lying between them. The CDR3 is CASSLAAGSNYGYTF. For the CDR3, the DNA is TGCGCCAGCAGCTTGGCCGCAGGGTCCAACTATGGCTACACCTTC.

This clonotype was observed many times. This chain connects TRBV12-3 or TRBV12-4 to TRBJ2-7; D unclear. This CDR3 contains 14 residues. Trimming cost V 3 bases and J 3 bases, with 12 bases left between them. The CDR3 sequence: CASSFRPLDYEQYF. The CDR3 bases are TGTGCCAGCAGTTTCAGGCCCTTGGACTACGAGCAGTACTTC.

This clonotype turned up a few times. This chain links TRBV5-1 with TRBJ1-2; 7 bases agree with TRBD1. The germline gives CDR1 SGHRS, CDR2 YFSETQ. The CDR3 extends over 14 amino acids. V lost 4 bases to trimming and J lost 6 bases; unmatched junction nucleotides: 9. CDR3 in amino acids: CASSVVQGLDGYTF. CDR3 coding DNA: TGCGCCAGCAGCGTAGTACAGGGGTTGGATGGCTACACCTTC.

This clonotype has at least ten counts. J is TRBJ2-2 and V is TRBV6-4; 7 bases map to TRBD1. The CDR3 length is 14 residues. Germline CDR1 MRHNA, CDR2 SNTAGT. Trimming removed 3 bases from V and 3 bases from J; junction bases left unmatched: 1. This chain's CDR3 is CASSDGTDTGELFF. DNA for the CDR3: TGTGCCAGCAGTGATGGGACAGACACCGGGGAGCTGTTTTTT.

The V and J genes are TRBV6-5 and TRBJ1-6, with a possible D match to TRBD1 (5 bases). Germline CDR1 is MNHEY and CDR2 is SVGAGI. The CDR3 has 14 residues. V lost 2 bases and J lost 7, with 9 bases in between. CDR3 sequence: CASSYQGWNSPLHF. The DNA for the CDR3 is TGTGCCAGCAGTTACCAGGGTTGGAATTCACCCCTCCACTTT.

This clonotype was picked up many times. The chain uses TRBV27 and TRBJ2-5; D possibly corresponds to TRBD2 (7 bases). The CDR3 covers 13 residues. Per germline, CDR1 MNHEY and CDR2 SMNVEV (reference sequence). V lost 6 bases and J 1 base, leaving 9 bases between the germline ends. The CDR3 spells CASRGGAQETQYF. As DNA, the CDR3 is TGTGCCAGCAGGGGGGGGGCCCAAGAGACCCAGTACTTC.

The table lists this clonotype with many counts. The chain links TRBV4-2 to TRBJ1-2, with 7 bases lining up with TRBD1. This CDR3 spans 13 amino acids. Germline V gene sequence: CDR1 LGHNA, CDR2 YNFKEQ. After removal of 0 bases from V and 8 bases from J, the junction contained 3 bases not matched to a gene. The CDR3 DNA sequence: TGTGCCAGCAGCCAAGAACAGGGGAACGGCTACACCTTC. It encodes CASSQEQGNGYTF.

This clonotype was detected ten times or more. This chain joins TRBV7-2 and TRBJ2-3; the match to TRBD2 covers 15 bases. CDR1 SGHTA and CDR2 FQGNSA come from the germline V gene. The CDR3 is 16 amino acids. J gave up 7 bases and V 5 bases, and 7 bases lay outside the gene matches. DNA for the CDR3: TGTGCCAGCAGCCAGGGACTAGCGGGGGGCCTATATACGCAGTATTTT. Its protein is CASSQGLAGGLYTQYF.

The chain uses TRBV10-3 and TRBJ1-1, with D possibly TRBD1 on 6 matching bases. V lost 4 bases to trimming and J lost 5 bases, with 20 bases between them. The CDR3 length is 16 residues. CDR1 ENHRY and CDR2 SYGVKD come from the germline V gene. In nucleotides, the CDR3 is TGTGCCATCAGTGTACGCGCCAGGGGAGAGGGGACTGAAGCTTTCTTT. This encodes CAISVRARGEGTEAFF.

The V gene is TRBV12-3 or TRBV12-4, the J gene TRBJ1-2, with D possibly being TRBD1 (6 bases). This CDR3 is built from 15 residues. The V end lost 5 bases, the J end lost 0 bases, and 13 bases lay between the germline ends. CDR3 loop: CASSPGGTPNYGYTF. Written as DNA, the CDR3 is TGTGCCAGCAGTCCGGGGGGCACCCCTAACTATGGCTACACCTTC.

This clonotype was detected ten times or more. The J gene is TRBJ2-5, the V gene TRBV20-1, with TRBD2 matching 10 bases. The V gene's germline CDR1 is DFQATT and CDR2 SNEGSKA (reference sequence). The CDR3 spans 16 residues. The ends lost 6 bases at V and 4 bases at J; junction bases unmatched: 14. The CDR3 DNA reads TGCAGTGCGAGGGGGCTAGCGGGGGTTATCCTAGAGACCCAGTACTTC. Amino acid sequence: CSARGLAGVILETQYF.

The gene calls are TRBV20-1 and TRBJ1-4, with D maybe TRBD1 (5 bases). From germline, CDR1 is DFQATT and CDR2 SNEGSKA (reference sequence). The CDR3 extends over 15 amino acids. Trimming left V 3 bases short and J 7 bases short, with 18 bases between. CDR3 sequence: CSASYWQGRGEKLFF. CDR3 bases: TGCAGTGCTAGTTATTGGCAGGGCCGGGGTGAAAAACTGTTTTTT.

Many counts were recorded for this clonotype. The V and J genes are TRBV2 and TRBJ2-5; 7 bases agree with TRBD1. Per the germline V gene, CDR1 is SNHLY and CDR2 is FYNNEI. This CDR3 has 13 residues. Trimming took 4 bases from V and 3 from J; bases not matched to a gene: 2. CDR3 loop: CASSVDRKETQYF. CDR3 bases: TGTGCCAGCAGTGTGGACAGGAAAGAGACCCAGTACTTC.

This clonotype was recorded many times. This chain joins TRBV5-6 and TRBJ2-7; TRBD1 is a possible D gene (6 bases). The CDR3 has 12 residues. Trimming took 4 bases from V and 4 from J, leaving 9 bases between them. The V gene's germline CDR1 is SGHDT and CDR2 YYEEEE. DNA of the CDR3: TGTGCCAGCAGCGCAGGGGAGTACGAGCAGTACGTC. It is translated as CASSAGEYEQYV.